These 23 T cell receptor beta chains came from one sample sequenced in a study of cytomegalovirus exposure and HLA in healthy donors (dated by TCRdb to the late 2010s). Receptors were amplified or captured by the immunoSEQ multiplex PCR assay. The immuneACCESS repertoire file appears here via TCRdb, limited to in-frame rearrangements. These files lack a portion of the clones; in checked studies, under half of the deficit traces to unresolved V genes, and the cause of the others is not known. The sample table contains tens of thousands of clones; only one count was recorded for 88% of them. The ten biggest clones cover about 7% of the sample. The sequenced material came from PBMCs. These receptors all come from a woman aged 25 to 39 in good health and CMV-seronegative.

V is TRBV28 and J is TRBJ1-2; D perhaps matches TRBD1 (6 bases). Germline V gene lookup returns CDR1 MDHEN and CDR2 SYDVKM. Trimming stripped 5 bases from V and 2 bases from J, with 15 bases between. This CDR3 contains 15 residues. The CDR3 region is CASSLSGDLNYGYTF. The CDR3 bases are TGTGCCAGCAGTCTCTCAGGGGATTTGAACTATGGCTACACCTTC.

This clone has a single count. J is TRBJ2-6 and V is TRBV18, with D maybe TRBD1 (6 bases). Trimming stripped 5 bases from V and 4 bases from J, with 15 bases between. This CDR3 contains 16 residues. Germline CDR1 KGHSH, CDR2 LQKENI. CDR3 DNA sequence: TGTGCCAGCTCAAAAACAGGGCGTGAGGGGGCCAACGTCCTGACTTTC. Amino acid sequence: CASSKTGREGANVLTF.

This chain uses TRBV27 with TRBJ1-1; D is uncertain. The CDR3 runs to 13 residues. Per the germline V gene, CDR1 is MNHEY and CDR2 is SMNVEV (reference sequence). Trimming removed 3 bases at V and 4 bases at J, with 9 bases between. CDR3: CASSFGPGTEAFF. Here the CDR3 DNA reads TGTGCCAGCAGTTTCGGCCCAGGCACTGAAGCTTTCTTT.

The chain is built from TRBV27 and TRBJ1-5; D gene ambiguous. The germline V gene has CDR1 MNHEY and CDR2 SMNVEV (reference sequence). The CDR3 is 14 amino acids. With 5 bases removed from V and 5 bases from J, the gap between germline ends came to 13 bases. The DNA of the CDR3 is TGTGCCAGCAGTCCACAGCCCGCCTATCAGCCCCAGCATTTT. It translates to CASSPQPAYQPQHF.

V gene TRBV2 combines with J gene TRBJ2-7; 9 bases align to TRBD1. After removal of 6 bases from V and 3 bases from J, the junction contained 0 bases not matched to a gene. The CDR3 length is 12 residues. Germline values: CDR1 SNHLY, CDR2 FYNNEI. CDR3 region: CASRTGGYEQYF. The DNA of the CDR3 is TGTGCCAGCAGGACAGGGGGCTACGAGCAGTACTTC.

The chain has TRBV27 and TRBJ2-6; no clear D. V was cut by 6 bases and J by 2 bases, with 8 bases left in between. The CDR3 runs 14 residues. From germline, CDR1 is MNHEY and CDR2 SMNVEV (reference sequence). CDR3 DNA sequence: TGTGCCAGCAGGATAACTACTGGGGCCAACGTCCTGACTTTC. Amino acid sequence: CASRITTGANVLTF.

The chain combines TRBV27 with TRBJ1-4; TRBD1 matches at 7 bases. The length of the CDR3 is 13 residues. J lost 7 bases, V lost 3 bases, and 2 bases had no gene match. In germline, CDR1 is MNHEY, CDR2 SMNVEV (reference sequence). The CDR3, as DNA: TGTGCCAGCAGTTTGAGGGACAGTGAAAAACTGTTTTTT. Protein product: CASSLRDSEKLFF.

The chain combines TRBV4-2 with TRBJ2-3; 11 bases agree with TRBD2. Germline CDR1 LGHNA, CDR2 YNFKEQ. This CDR3 comprises 16 residues. J gave up 2 bases and V 4 bases, and 5 bases lay outside the gene matches. Written as DNA, the CDR3 is TGTGCCAGCAGCCCCGGGACTAGCGGTCCCACAGATACGCAGTATTTT. Translating gives CASSPGTSGPTDTQYF.

This rearrangement joins TRBV28 to TRBJ2-1, with a tentative D call TRBD2 (6 bases). Trimming removed 6 bases from V and 7 bases from J, with 19 bases in between. Germline V CDR1 and CDR2: MDHEN, SYDVKM. There are 15 residues in the CDR3. In DNA, the CDR3 is TGTGCCAGCAGCGACCTCTCGGGCGGGGAGAATGAGCAGTTCTTC. It is translated as CASSDLSGGENEQFF.

This chain connects TRBV29-1 to TRBJ2-5; TRBD2 is a possible D gene (6 bases). CDR3 size: 13 residues. V was trimmed by 6 bases and J by 3 bases, leaving 14 bases between them. Germline V lookup: CDR1 SQVTM, CDR2 ANQGSEA. The CDR3 sequence is CSVDRGSEETQYF. For the CDR3, the DNA is TGCAGCGTGGACCGGGGGAGTGAAGAGACCCAGTACTTC.

The V gene is TRBV30, the J gene TRBJ2-7; D perhaps matches TRBD1 (6 bases). Germline loops: CDR1 GTSNPN, CDR2 SVGIG (reference sequence). Deletions cut 3 bases from V and 0 bases from J, with 15 bases between. This CDR3 comprises 15 residues. CDR3 region: CAWRGWGQVSYEQYF. The CDR3 nucleotides are TGTGCCTGGAGGGGCTGGGGACAAGTCTCCTACGAGCAGTACTTC.

Turning to this clone: Distinct nucleotide sequences in the sample also encode this CDR3. This chain connects TRBV27 to TRBJ1-1; perhaps TRBD1 as D (6 bases). The CDR3 covers 12 residues. Germline V gives CDR1 MNHEY, CDR2 SMNVEV (reference sequence). V lost 2 bases and J 8 bases, leaving 9 bases between the germline ends. CDR3 amino acids: CASSLGGREAFF. Written as DNA, the CDR3 is TGTGCCAGCAGTTTAGGGGGCAGGGAAGCTTTCTTT.

This rearrangement joins TRBV9 to TRBJ2-5; 15 positions agree with TRBD2. Germline V gene lookup returns CDR1 SGDLS and CDR2 YYNGEE. This CDR3 has 16 residues. Trimming took 3 bases from V and 5 from J; bases not matched to a gene: 5. In nucleotides, the CDR3 is TGTGCCAGCAGCGGGGGACTAGCGGGAGGCTGGGAGACCCAGTACTTC. Protein product: CASSGGLAGGWETQYF. Combining the CDR3 with reference TRBV9 and TRBJ2-5 gives the whole variable domain DSGVTQTPKHLITATGQRVTLRCSPRSGDLSVYWYQQSLDQGLQFLIQYYNGEERAKGNILERFSAQQFPDLHSELNLSSLELGDSALYFCASSGGLAGGWETQYFGPGTRLLVL.

In the case of this clone: The germline gene is not matched at one end of the junction; a read error may be the cause. The chain links TRBV11-3 to TRBJ2-3; 8 bases agree with TRBD1. Germline lookup yields CDR1 SGHNT and CDR2 YENEEA. The CDR3 is 14 residues long. For the CDR3, the DNA is TGCGCCAGCAGCCCCGGGACAGGACCAGATACGCAGTATTTT. Its translation: CASSPGTGPDTQYF.

The chain is built from TRBV11-2 and TRBJ2-3; TRBD2 aligns across 8 bases. The CDR3 is 16 residues long. V was pared by 2 bases and J by 0 bases, with 4 bases of the junction left unmatched. CDR1 and CDR2 (germline): SGHAT, FQNNGV. The DNA for the CDR3 is TGTGCCAGCAGCTTACAGCGGGGGTCTAGCACAGATACGCAGTATTTT. Protein: CASSLQRGSSTDTQYF.

Worth noting for this clone: This specimen includes other DNA sequences encoding the same CDR3. This chain joins TRBV27 and TRBJ1-1; no definite D call. The CDR3 runs 12 residues. V was cut by 2 bases and J by 7 bases, with 8 bases left in between. Germline CDR1 reads MNHEY; CDR2 reads SMNVEV (reference sequence). In nucleotides, the CDR3 is TGTGCCAGCAGTTTAGGAGGCCGTGAAGCTTTCTTT. It codes for CASSLGGREAFF.

The chain has TRBV28 and TRBJ1-5, with a possible D match to TRBD1 (5 bases). The germline gives CDR1 MDHEN, CDR2 SYDVKM. The CDR3 has 13 amino acids. V shed 8 bases and J shed 6 bases, with 14 bases lying between them. The CDR3, as DNA: TGTGCCAGCGGGACTACAGCCCCTCAGCCCCAGCATTTT. Residues: CASGTTAPQPQHF.

The CDR3 sequence is CASSKRQGREKLFF. CDR3 nucleotide sequence: TGTGCCAGCAGCAAAAGACAGGGGCGTGAAAAACTGTTTTTT. This chain joins TRBV28 and TRBJ1-4, with TRBD1 matching over 8 bases. Per the germline V gene, CDR1 is MDHEN and CDR2 is SYDVKM. With V trimmed by 6 bases and J by 7 bases, 7 bases remained unmatched. CDR3 length: 14 amino acids.

The rearrangement uses TRBV4-1 and TRBJ2-5; no firm D call. The CDR3 loop spans 16 amino acids. Germline V lookup: CDR1 MGHRA, CDR2 YSYEKL. Trimming took off 4 bases at V and 1 base at J, with 16 bases between the two ends. The chain's CDR3 is CASSPVPTRGQETQYF. The CDR3 DNA sequence: TGCGCCAGCAGCCCAGTACCCACCCGCGGCCAAGAGACCCAGTACTTC.

The CDR3 bases are TGTGCCATCAGTTCCAGGGGCGAAGAGACCCAGTACTTC. This codes for CAISSRGEETQYF. This chain links TRBV10-3 with TRBJ2-5, with D perhaps matching TRBD1 (6 bases). The germline V gene encodes CDR1 ENHRY and CDR2 SYGVKD. Trimming took 5 bases from V and 3 from J, leaving 10 bases between them. The CDR3 runs to 13 residues.

The genes are TRBV4-1 and TRBJ1-4; D possibly corresponds to TRBD1 (5 bases). The V gene lost 0 bases and the J gene lost 5 bases, with 13 bases spanning the gap. The CDR3 covers 16 residues. Germline CDR1 reads MGHRA; CDR2 reads YSYEKL. The CDR3 region has the DNA TGCGCCAGCAGCCAAGATCTAGCGGGGGTGAATGAAAAACTGTTTTTT. Residues: CASSQDLAGVNEKLFF.

The chain couples TRBV5-1 to TRBJ2-3; 14 positions agree with TRBD2. The trim removed 4 bases at V and 5 bases at J, leaving 15 bases unmatched. The CDR3 extends over 19 amino acids. Germline CDR1 SGHRS, CDR2 YFSETQ. CDR3 nucleotide sequence: TGCGCCAGCAGCGCGAAGGAGACTAGCGGGAGGGACAACAAAGATACGCAGTATTTT. As protein: CASSAKETSGRDNKDTQYF. The full variable domain, with the rest looked up from reference TRBV5-1 and TRBJ2-3, is KAGVTQTPRYLIKTRGQQVTLSCSPISGHRSVSWYQQTPGQGLQFLFEYFSETQRNKGNFPGRFSGRQFSNSRSEMNVSTLELGDSALYLCASSAKETSGRDNKDTQYFGPGTRLTVL.

The chain uses TRBV2 and TRBJ1-4; TRBD1 agrees at 7 bases. The CDR3 runs 14 residues. Losses at the gene ends were 3 bases for V and 7 bases for J; bases not matched to a gene: 5. Germline V gene lookup returns CDR1 SNHLY and CDR2 FYNNEI. In nucleotides, the CDR3 is TGTGCCAGCAGTGAGGAGGGGGCGGCTGAAAAACTGTTTTTT. Translated: CASSEEGAAEKLFF.